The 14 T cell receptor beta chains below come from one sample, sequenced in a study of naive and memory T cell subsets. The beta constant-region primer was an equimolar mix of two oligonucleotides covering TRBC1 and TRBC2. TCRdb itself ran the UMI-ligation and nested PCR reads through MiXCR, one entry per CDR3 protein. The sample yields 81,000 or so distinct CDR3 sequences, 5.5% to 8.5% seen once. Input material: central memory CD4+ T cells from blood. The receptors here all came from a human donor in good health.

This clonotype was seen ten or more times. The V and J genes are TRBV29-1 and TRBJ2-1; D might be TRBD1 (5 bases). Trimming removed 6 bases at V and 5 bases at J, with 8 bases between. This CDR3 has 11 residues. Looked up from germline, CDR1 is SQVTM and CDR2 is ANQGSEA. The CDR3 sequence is CSVRQNNEQFF. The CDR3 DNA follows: TGCAGCGTAAGACAGAACAATGAGCAGTTCTTC.

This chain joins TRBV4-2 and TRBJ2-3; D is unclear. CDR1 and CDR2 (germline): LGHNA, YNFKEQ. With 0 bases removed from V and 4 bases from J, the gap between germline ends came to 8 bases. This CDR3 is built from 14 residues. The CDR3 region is CASSQDGLPDTQYF. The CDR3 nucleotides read TGTGCCAGCAGCCAAGATGGGCTCCCAGATACGCAGTATTTT.

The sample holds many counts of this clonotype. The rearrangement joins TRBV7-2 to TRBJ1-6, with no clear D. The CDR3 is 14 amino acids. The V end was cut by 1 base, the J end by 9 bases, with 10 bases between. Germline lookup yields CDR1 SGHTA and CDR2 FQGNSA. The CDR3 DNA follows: TGTGCCAGCAGCTTAGAATTTCGGGTTTCACCCCTCCACTTT. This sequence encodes CASSLEFRVSPLHF.

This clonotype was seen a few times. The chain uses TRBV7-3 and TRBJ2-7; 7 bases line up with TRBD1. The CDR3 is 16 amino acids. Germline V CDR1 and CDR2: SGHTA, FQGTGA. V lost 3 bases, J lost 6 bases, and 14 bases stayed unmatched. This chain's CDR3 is CASSLGIHDRDSEQYF. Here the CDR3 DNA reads TGTGCCAGCAGCTTGGGGATACACGACAGGGATTCCGAGCAGTACTTC.

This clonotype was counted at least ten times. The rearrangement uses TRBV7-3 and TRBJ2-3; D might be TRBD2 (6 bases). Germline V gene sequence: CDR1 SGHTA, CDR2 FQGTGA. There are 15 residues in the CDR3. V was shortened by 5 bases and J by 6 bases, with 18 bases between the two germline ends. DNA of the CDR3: TGTGCCAGCAGCCCGGGAAGAGGGGCGGGGGATACGCAGTATTTT. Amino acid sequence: CASSPGRGAGDTQYF.

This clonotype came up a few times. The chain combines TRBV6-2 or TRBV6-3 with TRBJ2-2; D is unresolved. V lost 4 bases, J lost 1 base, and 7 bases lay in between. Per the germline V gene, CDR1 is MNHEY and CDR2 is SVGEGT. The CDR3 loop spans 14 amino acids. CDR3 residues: CASSLDGNTGELFF. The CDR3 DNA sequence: TGTGCCAGCAGTTTGGACGGGAACACCGGGGAGCTGTTTTTT.

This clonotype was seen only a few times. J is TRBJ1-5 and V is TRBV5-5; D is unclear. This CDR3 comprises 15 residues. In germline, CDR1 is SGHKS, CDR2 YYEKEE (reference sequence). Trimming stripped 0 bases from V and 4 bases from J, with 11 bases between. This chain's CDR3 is CASSLETLENQPQHF. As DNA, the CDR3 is TGTGCCAGCAGCTTGGAGACTTTGGAAAATCAGCCCCAGCATTTT.

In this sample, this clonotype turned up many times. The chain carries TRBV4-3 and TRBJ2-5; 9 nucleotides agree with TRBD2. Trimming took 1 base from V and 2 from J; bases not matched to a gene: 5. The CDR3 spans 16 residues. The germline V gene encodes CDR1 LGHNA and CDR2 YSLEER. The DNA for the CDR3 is TGCGCCAGCAGCCAAGTAGCGGGAGAAGCACAAGAGACCCAGTACTTC. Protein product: CASSQVAGEAQETQYF.

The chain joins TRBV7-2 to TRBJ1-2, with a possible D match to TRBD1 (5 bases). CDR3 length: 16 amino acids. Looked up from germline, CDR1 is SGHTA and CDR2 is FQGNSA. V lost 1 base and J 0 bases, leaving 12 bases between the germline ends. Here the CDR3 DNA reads TGTGCCAGCAGCTTAGAATGGGGCCCAGCTAACTATGGCTACACCTTC. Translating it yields CASSLEWGPANYGYTF.

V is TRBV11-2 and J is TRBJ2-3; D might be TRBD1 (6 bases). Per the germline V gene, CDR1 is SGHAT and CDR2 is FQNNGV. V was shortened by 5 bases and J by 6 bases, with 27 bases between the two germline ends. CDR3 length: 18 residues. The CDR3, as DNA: TGTGCCAGCAGCCGTTATTCGACTCCGGGACAAAGGGCCGATACGCAGTATTTT. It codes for CASSRYSTPGQRADTQYF.

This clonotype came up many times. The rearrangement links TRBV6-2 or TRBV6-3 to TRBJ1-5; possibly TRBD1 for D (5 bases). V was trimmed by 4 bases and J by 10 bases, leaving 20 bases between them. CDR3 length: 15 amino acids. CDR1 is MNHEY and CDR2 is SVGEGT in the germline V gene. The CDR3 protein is CASSSQGAARGPQHF. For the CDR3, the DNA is TGTGCCAGCAGTTCTCAAGGGGCAGCCCGGGGTCCCCAGCATTTT.

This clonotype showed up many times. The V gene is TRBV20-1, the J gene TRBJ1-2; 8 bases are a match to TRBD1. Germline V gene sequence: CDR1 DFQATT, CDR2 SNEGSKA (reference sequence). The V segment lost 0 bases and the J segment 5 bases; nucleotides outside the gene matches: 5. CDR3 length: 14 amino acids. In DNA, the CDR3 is TGCAGTGCTAGAGAAATAACAGGGGGATATGGCTACACCTTC. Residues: CSAREITGGYGYTF.

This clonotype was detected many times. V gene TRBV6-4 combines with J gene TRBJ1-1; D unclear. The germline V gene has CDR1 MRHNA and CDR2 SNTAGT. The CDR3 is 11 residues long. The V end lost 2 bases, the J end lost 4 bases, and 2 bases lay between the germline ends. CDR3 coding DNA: TGTGCCAGCAGTGACGGCACTGAAGCTTTCTTT. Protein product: CASSDGTEAFF.

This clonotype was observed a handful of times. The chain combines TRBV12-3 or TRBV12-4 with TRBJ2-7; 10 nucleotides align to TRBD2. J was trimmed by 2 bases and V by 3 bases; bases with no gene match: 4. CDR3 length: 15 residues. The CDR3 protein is CASSFSGRPPYEQYF. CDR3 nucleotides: TGTGCCAGCAGTTTTAGCGGGAGGCCCCCCTACGAGCAGTACTTC.